Listed here are 27 T cell receptor beta chains from one sample, sequenced in a study of blood T cell repertoires in COVID-19. TCRdb's table, derived via immunoSEQ multiplex PCR, lists solely in-frame clones and lacks some. Of about 130,000 clones in the sample, about 75% were seen once. The sample comprised peripheral blood. The receptors derive from a man older than 75 with acute or convalescent COVID-19.

The rearrangement joins TRBV3-1 (or the pseudogene TRBV3-2) to TRBJ2-5; D call uncertain. CDR1 is LGHDT, CDR2 YNNKEL, per germline (reference sequence). Trimming shortened V by 3 bases and J by 1 base, and 9 bases separated the two germline ends. This CDR3 has 14 amino acids. This chain's CDR3 is CASSHIGLQETQYF. As DNA, the CDR3 is TGTGCCAGCAGCCACATCGGTCTCCAAGAGACCCAGTACTTC.

CDR3 amino acids: CASSLEVGDSYEQYF. Written as DNA, the CDR3 is TGTGCCAGCAGCTTAGAGGTGGGAGACTCCTACGAGCAGTACTTC. This chain joins TRBV7-9 and TRBJ2-7; tentative D call: TRBD2 (5 bases). CDR3 length: 15 amino acids. The V end lost 1 base, the J end lost 0 bases, and 10 bases lay between the germline ends. Germline V CDR1 and CDR2: SEHNR, FQNEAQ (reference sequence).

The CDR3, as DNA: TGTGCCAGCAGTTCACAGCCAAGGCGATACGAGCAGTACTTC. Translating gives CASSSQPRRYEQYF. The chain is built from TRBV6-5 and TRBJ2-7; D remains ambiguous. The CDR3 contains 14 residues. Germline V gene sequence: CDR1 MNHEY, CDR2 SVGAGI. Trimming took off 4 bases at V and 4 bases at J, with 14 bases between the two ends.

The J gene is TRBJ2-2, the V gene TRBV4-2, with D tentatively TRBD2 (7 bases). This CDR3 comprises 17 residues. In germline, CDR1 is LGHNA, CDR2 YNFKEQ. Trimming shortened V by 3 bases and J by 4 bases, and 18 bases separated the two germline ends. The CDR3 sequence is CASSHGGLGGLTGELFF. The CDR3 DNA reads as TGTGCCAGCAGCCACGGGGGATTGGGGGGGCTCACCGGGGAGCTGTTTTTT.

The chain joins TRBV19 to TRBJ1-1; 7 nucleotides line up with TRBD1. The length of the CDR3 is 15 residues. In germline, CDR1 is LNHDA, CDR2 SQIVND (reference sequence). Trimming took 0 bases from V and 6 from J; bases not matched to a gene: 7. CDR3 amino acids: CASSIDPMTGSEAFF. CDR3 in DNA: TGTGCCAGTAGTATAGACCCTATGACAGGGTCTGAAGCTTTCTTT. Complete variable domain (other parts from reference TRBV19 and TRBJ1-1): DGGITQSPKYLFRKEGQNVTLSCEQNLNHDAMYWYRQDPGQGLRLIYYSQIVNDFQKGDIAEGYSVSREKKESFPLTVTSAQKNPTAFYLCASSIDPMTGSEAFFGQGTRLTVV.

J is TRBJ2-7 and V is TRBV29-1; 9 nucleotides match TRBD1. CDR1 and CDR2 from the germline V gene are SQVTM and ANQGSEA. The CDR3 has 12 residues. Losses at the gene ends were 7 bases for V and 6 bases for J; bases not matched to a gene: 7. As DNA, the CDR3 is TGCAGCGCGGGACAGGGTTTCGCCGAGCAGTACTTC. Protein: CSAGQGFAEQYF.

Of note for this clone: Germline and junction disagree at one end, which may indicate a read error. The V gene is TRBV6-6, the J gene TRBJ1-2, with TRBD1 matching 7 bases. This CDR3 is built from 13 residues. Germline V lookup: CDR1 MNHNY, CDR2 SVGAGI (reference sequence). The CDR3 bases are TGTGCCAGCAGGCAACAGGGGCCGGGCGGCTATACCTTC. Protein: CASRQQGPGGYTF.

The chain employs TRBV12-3 or TRBV12-4 and TRBJ2-7; D possibly corresponds to TRBD2 (7 bases). Trimming cost V 3 bases and J 5 bases, with 11 bases left between them. This CDR3 contains 13 residues. CDR3 region: CASSFGGRNEQYF. The CDR3 nucleotides are TGTGCCAGCAGTTTCGGGGGGCGAAACGAGCAGTACTTC.

The chain uses TRBV27 and TRBJ2-1; weak D call: TRBD1 (6 bases). The CDR3 runs 13 residues. Germline V CDR1 and CDR2: MNHEY, SMNVEV (reference sequence). The V gene lost 5 bases and the J gene lost 4 bases, with 9 bases spanning the gap. CDR3 in DNA: TGTGCCAGCAGTCGGACAGTTTACAATGAGCAGTTCTTC. It yields the protein CASSRTVYNEQFF.

V is TRBV10-3 and J is TRBJ1-1; 8 nucleotides line up with TRBD1. CDR1 and CDR2 (germline): ENHRY, SYGVKD. The length of the CDR3 is 14 residues. Trimming at V came to 5 bases and at J to 1 base, leaving 3 bases not matched to a gene. CDR3 protein: CAISNRGTNTEAFF. CDR3 nucleotides: TGTGCCATCAGTAACAGGGGGACGAACACTGAAGCTTTCTTT.

The V and J genes are TRBV18 and TRBJ2-5; 8 positions agree with TRBD1. Germline V gives CDR1 KGHSH, CDR2 LQKENI. The CDR3 is 14 amino acids. The junction had 4 bases not matched to a gene; V was cut back by 3 bases and J by 4 bases. The CDR3 loop reads CASSPPGGAETQYF. CDR3 coding DNA: TGTGCCAGCTCACCCCCAGGGGGCGCAGAGACCCAGTACTTC.

A few counts support this clone. This chain joins TRBV7-2 and TRBJ1-2, with D possibly being TRBD1 (5 bases). The germline gives CDR1 SGHTA, CDR2 FQGNSA. The CDR3 sequence is 12 residues long. Trimming took 4 bases from V and 8 from J, leaving 11 bases between them. In DNA, the CDR3 is TGTGCCAGCAGCTGGGGCGGGAGCGGCTACACCTTC. Translating gives CASSWGGSGYTF.

This clone was detected ten times or more. The chain employs TRBV5-4 and TRBJ1-2; D possibly corresponds to TRBD1 (6 bases). Germline V gene sequence: CDR1 SGHNT, CDR2 YYREEE (reference sequence). V was trimmed by 2 bases and J by 6 bases, leaving 20 bases between them. CDR3 length equals 16 residues. CDR3 bases: TGTGCCAGCAGCTTACAGGGCGGTCCCCAGGGTCATGGCTACACCTTC. This encodes CASSLQGGPQGHGYTF.

The CDR3 bases are TGTGCCAGCGGCACAGGGTTAAACACCATATATTTT. Its protein is CASGTGLNTIYF. The rearrangement joins TRBV28 to TRBJ1-3, with a tentative D call TRBD1 (6 bases). V shed 8 bases and J shed 6 bases, with 11 bases lying between them. The length of the CDR3 is 12 residues. Looked up from germline, CDR1 is MDHEN and CDR2 is SYDVKM.

V is TRBV10-3 and J is TRBJ2-7, with 8 bases identical to TRBD2. The germline V gene has CDR1 ENHRY and CDR2 SYGVKD. The CDR3 has 15 residues. Trimming cost V 3 bases and J 9 bases; bases outside gene matches: 13. The CDR3 DNA is TGTGCCATCAGTGATTCGAATAGCGGGGTAGGATGGCAGTACTTC. This translates into CAISDSNSGVGWQYF.

The chain is built from TRBV11-3 and TRBJ2-1; tentative D call: TRBD1 (6 bases). CDR3 length equals 13 residues. The germline V and J ends were trimmed by 5 bases and 5 bases, with 10 bases remaining between them. The germline V gene has CDR1 SGHNT and CDR2 YENEEA. Written as DNA, the CDR3 is TGTGCCAGCAGCCACGGACAGAACAATGAGCAGTTCTTC. It specifies CASSHGQNNEQFF.

This clone was detected only once. V is TRBV28 and J is TRBJ2-7, with TRBD1 matching 7 bases. The J segment lost 9 bases and the V segment lost 2 bases, leaving 10 bases of the junction unmatched. The CDR3 is 14 residues long. In germline, CDR1 is MDHEN, CDR2 SYDVKM. The DNA of the CDR3 is TGTGCCAGCAGTTTAAGTGCAGGGGGTTTTGTGCAGTACTTC. Protein product: CASSLSAGGFVQYF.

This clone was detected a few times. The chain uses TRBV28 and TRBJ2-2; TRBD1 matches at 10 bases. J was trimmed by 6 bases and V by 7 bases; bases with no gene match: 11. This CDR3 region has 16 residues. Germline V CDR1 and CDR2: MDHEN, SYDVKM. As DNA, the CDR3 is TGTGCCAGCATCAATGGGGGGGACAGGGGCGCCGGGGAGCTGTTTTTT. It translates to CASINGGDRGAGELFF.

This sequence joins TRBV11-3 and TRBJ1-1, with 9 bases aligning to TRBD1. This CDR3 contains 15 residues. V was clipped by 5 bases and J by 4 bases; unmatched bases: 8. Germline loops: CDR1 SGHNT, CDR2 YENEEA. The CDR3 DNA reads as TGTGCCAGCAGCGTGGGACAGGGAACCCCCACTGAAGCTTTCTTT. Protein: CASSVGQGTPTEAFF. Together with reference TRBV11-3 and TRBJ1-1, the CDR3 gives the full variable domain: EAGVVQSPRYKIIEKKQPVAFWCNPISGHNTLYWYLQNLGQGPELLIRYENEEAVDDSQLPKDRFSAERLKGVDSTLKIQPAELGDSAVYLCASSVGQGTPTEAFFGQGTRLTVV.

The chain employs TRBV7-2 and TRBJ1-1; TRBD1 matches 7 bases. Germline V gene sequence: CDR1 SGHTA, CDR2 FQGNSA. This CDR3 contains 15 residues. Trimming at V came to 3 bases and at J to 5 bases, leaving 9 bases not matched to a gene. This CDR3 reads CASSFENRGLTEAFF. The DNA for the CDR3 is TGTGCCAGCAGCTTTGAAAACAGGGGCCTTACTGAAGCTTTCTTT. Together with reference TRBV7-2 and TRBJ1-1, the CDR3 gives the full variable domain: GAGVSQSPSNKVTEKGKDVELRCDPISGHTALYWYRQSLGQGLEFLIYFQGNSAPDKSGLPSDRFSAERTGGSVSTLTIQRTQQEDSAVYLCASSFENRGLTEAFFGQGTRLTVV.

The chain joins TRBV4-3 to TRBJ1-2; no clear D. The CDR3 spans 14 residues. Deletions cut 4 bases from V and 4 bases from J, with 13 bases between. The germline V gene encodes CDR1 LGHNA and CDR2 YSLEER. CDR3 DNA: TGCGCCAGCAGCCCAACACTAAATTCCTATGGCTACACCTTC. The encoded protein is CASSPTLNSYGYTF.

The gene calls are TRBV6-4 and TRBJ1-1, with D perhaps TRBD1 (6 bases). Per the germline V gene, CDR1 is MRHNA and CDR2 is SNTAGT. The CDR3 consists of 11 residues. V lost 6 bases and J lost 8, with 10 bases in between. The CDR3 DNA reads TGTGCCAGCAGGGAGGGGGGGGAAGCTTTCTTT. It codes for CASREGGEAFF.

The J gene is TRBJ2-7, the V gene TRBV18; 8 bases are a match to TRBD1. CDR1 and CDR2 from the germline V gene are KGHSH and LQKENI. With 3 bases clipped from V and 2 bases from J, the junction kept 9 bases outside the gene matches. The CDR3 is made up of 16 amino acids. The CDR3 nucleotides are TGTGCCAGCTCACCGGGACAGGTACTGATTGCCTACGAGCAGTACTTC. As protein: CASSPGQVLIAYEQYF.

The genes are TRBV28 and TRBJ2-6, with a possible D match to TRBD1 (6 bases). From germline, CDR1 is MDHEN and CDR2 SYDVKM. The CDR3 consists of 15 residues. V was trimmed by 7 bases and J by 0 bases, leaving 10 bases between them. CDR3 region: CASTGHLSGANVLTF. The CDR3 DNA follows: TGTGCCAGCACGGGACACCTCTCTGGGGCCAACGTCCTGACTTTC.

The chain carries TRBV28 and TRBJ1-6; D gene ambiguous. Trimming took off 6 bases at V and 4 bases at J, with 10 bases between the two ends. CDR3 length: 14 amino acids. Per germline, CDR1 MDHEN and CDR2 SYDVKM. The CDR3, as DNA: TGTGCCAGCAGCGGTGACACGTATAATTCACCCCTCCACTTT. Translating gives CASSGDTYNSPLHF.

The chain is built from TRBV10-3 and TRBJ1-1; TRBD1 agrees at 7 bases. In germline, CDR1 is ENHRY, CDR2 SYGVKD. V trimming: 6 bases; J trimming: 7 bases; junction bases outside the gene matches: 8. This CDR3 spans 13 amino acids. Written as DNA, the CDR3 is TGTGCCATCAGATTTACAGGGGTGGGTGAAGCTTTCTTT. As protein: CAIRFTGVGEAFF.

This chain uses TRBV2 with TRBJ2-3; 8 bases line up with TRBD2. The length of the CDR3 is 16 residues. CDR1 SNHLY and CDR2 FYNNEI come from the germline V gene. V lost 11 bases and J lost 2; bases outside the gene matches: 15. The CDR3 region has the DNA TGTGCCCAAAAGGATCCTCGCGGGGGGACCACAGATACGCAGTATTTT. This gives the protein CAQKDPRGGTTDTQYF.